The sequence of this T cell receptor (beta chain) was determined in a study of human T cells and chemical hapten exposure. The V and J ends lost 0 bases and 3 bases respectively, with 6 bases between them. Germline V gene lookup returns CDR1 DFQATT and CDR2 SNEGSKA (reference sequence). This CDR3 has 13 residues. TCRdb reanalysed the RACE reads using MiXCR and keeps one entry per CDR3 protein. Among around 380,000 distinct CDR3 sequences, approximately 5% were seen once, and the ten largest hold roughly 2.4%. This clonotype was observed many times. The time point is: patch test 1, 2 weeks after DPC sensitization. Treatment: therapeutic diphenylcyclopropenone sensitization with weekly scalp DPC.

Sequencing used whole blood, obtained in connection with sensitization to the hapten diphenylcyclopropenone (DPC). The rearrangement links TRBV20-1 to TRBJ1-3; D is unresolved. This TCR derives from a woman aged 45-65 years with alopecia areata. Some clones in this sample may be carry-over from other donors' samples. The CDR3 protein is CSAREPGGNTIYF. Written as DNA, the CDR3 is TGCAGTGCTAGAGAGCCGGGTGGAAACACCATATATTTT.